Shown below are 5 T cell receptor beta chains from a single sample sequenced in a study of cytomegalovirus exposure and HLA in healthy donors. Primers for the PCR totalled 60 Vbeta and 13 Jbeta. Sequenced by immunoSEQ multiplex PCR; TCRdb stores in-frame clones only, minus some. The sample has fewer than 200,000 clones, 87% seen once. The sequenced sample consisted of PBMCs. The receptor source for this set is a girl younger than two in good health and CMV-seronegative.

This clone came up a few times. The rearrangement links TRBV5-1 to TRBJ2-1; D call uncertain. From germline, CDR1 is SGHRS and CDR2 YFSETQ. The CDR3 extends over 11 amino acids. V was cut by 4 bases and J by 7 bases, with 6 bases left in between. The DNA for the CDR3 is TGCGCCAGCAGCCTGTCTAATGAGCAGTTCTTC. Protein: CASSLSNEQFF.

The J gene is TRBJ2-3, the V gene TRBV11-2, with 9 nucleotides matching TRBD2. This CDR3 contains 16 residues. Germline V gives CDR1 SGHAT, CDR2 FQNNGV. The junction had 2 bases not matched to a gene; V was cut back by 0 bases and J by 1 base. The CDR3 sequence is CASSLERLAGTDTQYF. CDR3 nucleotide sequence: TGTGCCAGCAGCTTAGAGCGACTAGCGGGCACAGATACGCAGTATTTT.

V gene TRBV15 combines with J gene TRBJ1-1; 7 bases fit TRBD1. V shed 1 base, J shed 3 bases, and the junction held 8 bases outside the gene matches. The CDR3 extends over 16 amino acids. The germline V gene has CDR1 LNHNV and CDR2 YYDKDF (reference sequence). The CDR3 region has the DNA TGTGCCACCAGCAGAGGGGTGACAGGGCCGTACACTGAAGCTTTCTTT. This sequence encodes CATSRGVTGPYTEAFF.

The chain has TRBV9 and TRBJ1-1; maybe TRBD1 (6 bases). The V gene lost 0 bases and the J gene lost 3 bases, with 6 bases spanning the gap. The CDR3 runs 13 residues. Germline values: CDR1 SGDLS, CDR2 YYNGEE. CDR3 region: CASSVDRDTEAFF. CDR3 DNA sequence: TGTGCCAGCAGCGTAGACAGGGACACTGAAGCTTTCTTT.

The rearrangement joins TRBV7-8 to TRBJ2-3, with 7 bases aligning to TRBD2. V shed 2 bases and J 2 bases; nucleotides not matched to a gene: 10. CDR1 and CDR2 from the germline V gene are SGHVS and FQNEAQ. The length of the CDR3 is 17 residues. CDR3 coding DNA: TGTGCCAGCAGCTTAACCGGGACTACCGACTACACAGATACGCAGTATTTT. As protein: CASSLTGTTDYTDTQYF. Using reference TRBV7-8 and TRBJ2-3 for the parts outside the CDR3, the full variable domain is GAGVSQSPRYKVAKRGQDVALRCDPISGHVSLFWYQQALGQGPEFLTYFQNEAQLDKSGLPSDRFFAERPEGSVSTLKIQRTQQEDSAVYLCASSLTGTTDYTDTQYFGPGTRLTVL.